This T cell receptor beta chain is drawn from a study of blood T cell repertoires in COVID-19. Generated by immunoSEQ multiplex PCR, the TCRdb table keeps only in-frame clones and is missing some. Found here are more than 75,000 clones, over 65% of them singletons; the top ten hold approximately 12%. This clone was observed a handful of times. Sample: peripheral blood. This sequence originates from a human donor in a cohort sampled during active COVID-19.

This chain's CDR3 is CASSGQIGSPLHF. In DNA form, the CDR3 reads TGTGCCAGCAGTGGGCAAATAGGTTCACCCCTCCACTTT. The chain links TRBV27 to TRBJ1-6; D ambiguous. The germline V and J ends were trimmed by 5 bases and 9 bases, with 11 bases remaining between them. CDR1 is MNHEY, CDR2 SMNVEV, per germline (reference sequence). The CDR3 has 13 amino acids.